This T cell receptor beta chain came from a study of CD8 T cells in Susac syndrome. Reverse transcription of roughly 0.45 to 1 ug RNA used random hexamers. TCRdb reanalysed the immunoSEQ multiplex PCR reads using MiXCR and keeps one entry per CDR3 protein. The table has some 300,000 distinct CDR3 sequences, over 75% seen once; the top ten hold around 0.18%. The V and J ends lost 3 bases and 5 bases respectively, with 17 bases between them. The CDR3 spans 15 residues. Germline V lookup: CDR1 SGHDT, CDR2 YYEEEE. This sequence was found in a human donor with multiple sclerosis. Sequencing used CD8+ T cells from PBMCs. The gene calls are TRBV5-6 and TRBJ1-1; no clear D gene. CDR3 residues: CASSSANLIGTEAFF. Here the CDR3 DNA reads TGTGCCAGCAGCTCCGCTAATCTTATCGGAACTGAAGCTTTCTTT.